The 24 T cell receptor beta chains reported below all come from one sample, sequenced in a study of T cells in Graves' hyperthyroidism and ophthalmopathy. TCR beta CDR3 region amplification was performed from RNA transcripts. Carried out on the TCR CDR3, a first-round RT-PCR used the HTBI primer set. Using its own MiXCR run on the multiplex PCR reads, TCRdb lists one record per CDR3 protein. Of a few hundred thousand distinct CDR3 sequences in the sample, less than 25% were seen once. Source material: blood. The receptors come from a man aged 18 to 30 with Graves' hyperthyroidism.

The chain links TRBV12-3 or TRBV12-4 to TRBJ1-3; the match to TRBD1 covers 8 bases. The CDR3 has 13 residues. CDR3 DNA sequence: TGTACGGACAGGGCGTCTTCTGGAAACACCATATATTTT. Translated, it gives CTDRASSGNTIYF.

To note about this clonotype: A junction boundary mismatches the germline segment, possibly from a read error. V is TRBV30 and J is TRBJ1-1; D not resolved. This CDR3 spans 12 amino acids. Germline assignment: CDR1 GTSNPN and CDR2 SVGIG (reference sequence). The CDR3 DNA follows: TGTGCCTGGTCTCTTAAGAACGCTGAAGCTTTCTTT. Residues: CAWSLKNAEAFF.

This clonotype has a count of ten or more. CDR3 sequence reads: CASSGGLGEQYF. The CDR3 nucleotides are TGTGCCAGCAGTGGGGGTTTGGGCGAGCAGTACTTC. The rearrangement uses TRBV12-3 or TRBV12-4 and TRBJ2-7; D might be TRBD1 or TRBD2, each matching 5 bases. CDR3 size: 12 residues. Trimming pared 5 bases from V and 6 bases from J, leaving 11 bases between.

This clonotype showed up many times. The chain links TRBV2 to TRBJ2-7; TRBD1 or TRBD2 may be the D gene (7 bases each). Per the germline V gene, CDR1 is SNHLY and CDR2 is FYNNEI. V lost 6 bases and J lost 4, with 22 bases in between. CDR3 length equals 16 residues. The chain's CDR3 is CASSSERGRQGYEQYF. CDR3 DNA: TGTGCCAGCAGCAGCGAGCGGGGCCGACAGGGATACGAGCAGTACTTC. Variable domain in full (rest from reference TRBV2 and TRBJ2-7): EPEVTQTPSHQVTQMGQEVILRCVPISNHLYFYWYRQILGQKVEFLVSFYNNEISEKSEIFDDQFSVERPDGSNFTLKIRSTKLEDSAMYFCASSSERGRQGYEQYFGPGTRLTVT.

Ten or more counts support this clonotype. V is TRBV28 and J is TRBJ2-2; D is perhaps TRBD1 (5 bases). The germline gives CDR1 MDHEN, CDR2 SYDVKM. CDR3 length equals 12 residues. Trimming pared 10 bases from V and 1 base from J, leaving 7 bases between. The CDR3 bases are TGTGCCACAGGGTGGAACACCGGGGAGCTGTTTTTT. It specifies CATGWNTGELFF.

This clonotype has more than one count but fewer than ten. The chain has TRBV7-9 and TRBJ1-5, with D perhaps TRBD1 (6 bases). The CDR3 has 14 amino acids. Germline V gene data show CDR1 as SEHNR and CDR2 as FQNEAQ (reference sequence). Trimming stripped 6 bases from V and 3 bases from J, with 12 bases between. CDR3 DNA: TGTGCCAGCAGTCGGACAGAAAACAATCAGCCCCAGCATTTT. It translates to CASSRTENNQPQHF.

This clonotype was seen repeatedly, ten times or more. This chain joins TRBV15 and TRBJ2-5; no clear D gene. There are 14 residues in the CDR3. The germline CDR1 and CDR2 sequences are LNHNV and YYDKDF (reference sequence). V was trimmed by 3 bases and J by 0 bases, leaving 8 bases between them. This CDR3 is CATSSSRNQETQYF. The CDR3 DNA reads as TGTGCCACCAGCAGCTCTAGAAACCAAGAGACCCAGTACTTC.

This clonotype has ten or more counts. The chain recombines TRBV6-5 with TRBJ1-5, with D uncertain. Germline V gene sequence: CDR1 MNHEY, CDR2 SVGAGI. Between the trimmed V and J ends, which lost 0 bases and 1 base, there was a span of 7 bases. The CDR3 spans 15 residues. The CDR3: CASSYSLGSNQPQHF. Written as DNA, the CDR3 is TGTGCCAGCAGTTACTCCCTAGGCAGCAATCAGCCCCAGCATTTT.

This clonotype came up many times. V and J are TRBV20-1 and TRBJ2-7, with 10 bases matching TRBD2. Germline trimming cut 3 bases from V and 1 base from J; bases unmatched to any gene: 3. The CDR3 is made up of 14 amino acids. Germline V gives CDR1 DFQATT, CDR2 SNEGSKA (reference sequence). The CDR3 sequence: CSARLAGVSYEQYF. CDR3 bases: TGCAGTGCTAGGCTAGCGGGGGTATCCTACGAGCAGTACTTC.

This clonotype was seen a handful of times. This may come from a read error, since a much larger clone is one base off. This chain connects TRBV12-3 or TRBV12-4 to TRBJ2-3; D remains unclear. The CDR3 spans 13 residues. The CDR3 DNA is TGTGTCAGCAGTATCGATCCCGCAGATACGCAGTATTTT. This sequence encodes CVSSIDPADTQYF.

This clonotype was observed a handful of times. This chain links TRBV3-1 with TRBJ1-5; the D gene is possibly TRBD1 (6 bases). V was pared by 3 bases and J by 7 bases, with 19 bases between. The germline CDR1 and CDR2 sequences are LGHDT and YNNKEL (reference sequence). The CDR3 length is 16 residues. The CDR3: CASSQGVGAVPQPQHF. CDR3 nucleotide sequence: TGTGCCAGCAGCCAGGGGGTGGGGGCGGTACCGCAGCCCCAGCATTTT.

The chain couples TRBV6-4 to TRBJ1-1; the D is unclear. Germline V gene sequence: CDR1 MRHNA, CDR2 SNTAGT. V was cut by 5 bases and J by 4 bases, with 11 bases left in between. The CDR3 has 13 residues. This chain's CDR3 is CASSNPAGTEAFF. DNA for the CDR3: TGTGCCAGCAGTAACCCGGCAGGCACTGAAGCTTTCTTT.

Many counts were recorded for this clonotype. This chain connects TRBV12-3 or TRBV12-4 to TRBJ1-5, with a tentative D call TRBD1 (6 bases). The V end was cut by 6 bases, the J end by 5 bases, with 14 bases between. The CDR3 is 14 amino acids. CDR3: CASSHDRTDQPQHF. In DNA, the CDR3 is TGTGCCAGCAGCCACGACAGGACGGATCAGCCCCAGCATTTT.

This clonotype was seen many times. The rearrangement joins TRBV6-5 to TRBJ1-1, with unresolved D. Germline loops: CDR1 MNHEY, CDR2 SVGAGI. CDR3 length equals 13 residues. V lost 4 bases, J lost 1 base, and 7 bases lay in between. The CDR3 spells CASSSTANTEAFF. CDR3 bases: TGTGCCAGCAGTTCAACAGCGAACACTGAAGCTTTCTTT.

In this sample, this clonotype turned up many times. The chain recombines TRBV6-1 with TRBJ1-1, with TRBD1 matching 7 bases. Germline CDR1 and CDR2: MNHNS and SASEGT. After removal of 7 bases from V and 9 bases from J, the junction contained 5 bases not matched to a gene. The CDR3 runs 11 residues. DNA for the CDR3: TGTGCCAGCATTGGGGGACAGAAAGCTTTCTTT. Translating it yields CASIGGQKAFF.

The table lists this clonotype with many counts. V is TRBV2 and J is TRBJ2-5; D gene uncertain. The V end was cut by 1 base, the J end by 13 bases, with 10 bases between. Germline values: CDR1 SNHLY, CDR2 FYNNEI. This CDR3 is built from 11 residues. CDR3 in DNA: TGTGCCAGCAGTGAAGGACGGTCCCTGTACTTC. Protein: CASSEGRSLYF.

J is TRBJ2-7 and V is TRBV5-4, with TRBD2 matching over 10 bases. This CDR3 is built from 15 residues. The ends lost 4 bases at V and 2 bases at J; junction bases unmatched: 6. Looked up from germline, CDR1 is SGHNT and CDR2 is YYREEE (reference sequence). The DNA for the CDR3 is TGTGCCAGCAGCATAAGGACTAGCGGAGCCTACGAGCAGTACTTC. Translating gives CASSIRTSGAYEQYF.

Many counts were recorded for this clonotype. This chain uses TRBV28 with TRBJ1-1, with D unclear. This CDR3 spans 16 amino acids. The V gene lost 4 bases and the J gene lost 7 bases, with 22 bases spanning the gap. The V gene's germline CDR1 is MDHEN and CDR2 SYDVKM. CDR3 DNA: TGTGCCAGCAGTTCCCCTCGTTCCCCCCTTCCTGTTGAAGCTTTCTTT. As protein: CASSSPRSPLPVEAFF.

Turning to this clonotype: Being one base from a much bigger clone, this may be a read error. This chain connects TRBV11-2 to TRBJ2-2, with TRBD2 as a possible D gene (5 bases). In germline, CDR1 is SGHAT, CDR2 FQNNGV. The CDR3 has 12 residues. The CDR3: CASSVNPGELCF. The CDR3 DNA sequence: TGTGCCAGCAGCGTGAATCCCGGGGAGCTGTGTTTT.

The count of this clonotype is one. The chain carries TRBV19 and TRBJ2-6, with D possibly being TRBD1 (6 bases). This CDR3 is 15 amino acids long. Trimming stripped 2 bases from V and 2 bases from J, with 7 bases between. The germline V gene encodes CDR1 LNHDA and CDR2 SQIVND (reference sequence). CDR3 in DNA: TGTGCCAGTAGTATACAGGGGACTGGGGCCAACGTCCTGACTTTC. Its protein product is CASSIQGTGANVLTF. Variable domain in full (rest from reference TRBV19 and TRBJ2-6): DGGITQSPKYLFRKEGQNVTLSCEQNLNHDAMYWYRQDPGQGLRLIYYSQIVNDFQKGDIAEGYSVSREKKESFPLTVTSAQKNPTAFYLCASSIQGTGANVLTFGAGSRLTVL.

This clonotype was observed many times. V gene TRBV5-1 combines with J gene TRBJ1-1, with 8 bases lining up with TRBD1. Germline CDR1 reads SGHRS; CDR2 reads YFSETQ. The CDR3 spans 14 residues. Germline trimming cut 4 bases from V and 3 bases from J; bases unmatched to any gene: 5. The CDR3 loop reads CASSLTGVHTEAFF. CDR3 in DNA: TGCGCCAGCAGCCTGACAGGGGTCCACACTGAAGCTTTCTTT.

This clonotype is a singleton in its sample. V and J are TRBV20-1 and TRBJ2-5; TRBD1 might be the D (5 bases). With 4 bases removed from V and 4 bases from J, the gap between germline ends came to 7 bases. This CDR3 contains 11 residues. CDR1 is DFQATT and CDR2 is SNEGSKA in the germline V gene (reference sequence). Here the CDR3 reads CSATGLETQYF. For the CDR3, the DNA is TGCAGTGCTACAGGGTTAGAGACCCAGTACTTC.

The chain recombines TRBV25-1 with TRBJ2-7, with D unresolved. The germline V gene has CDR1 MGHDK and CDR2 SYGVNS. The CDR3 is made up of 11 amino acids. V was cut by 5 bases and J by 7 bases, with 9 bases left in between. In nucleotides, the CDR3 is TGTGCCAGCAGTCCCCTGAGGGAGCAGTACTTC. It yields the protein CASSPLREQYF.

This clonotype was detected ten times or more. V is TRBV6-5 and J is TRBJ2-7, with TRBD1 matching over 7 bases. The ends lost 7 bases at V and 5 bases at J; junction bases unmatched: 11. The CDR3 spans 14 residues. Germline V gene lookup returns CDR1 MNHEY and CDR2 SVGAGI. The CDR3 DNA follows: TGTGCCAGCATCCTAGACAGGGTTCGGCACGAGCAGTACTTC. Protein sequence: CASILDRVRHEQYF.